Listed below are T cell receptor beta chains from one sample, sequenced in a study of blood T cell repertoires in COVID-19. The protocol was immunoSEQ multiplex PCR, while the TCRdb copy is restricted to in-frame clones and leaves out a portion. The table has fewer than 350,000 clones, roughly 86% seen once. The specimen was peripheral blood. These receptors were collected from a man aged 18 to 30 with active or convalescent COVID-19. Each CDR3 is given with its conserved first and last residue. D genes are given only for firm matches. The size field is filled for only some rows; it gives once, few, many or a size class.

d_gene,v_gene,j_gene,abundance,CDR3nt,CDR3aa
-,TRBV9,TRBJ2-7,-,TGTGCCAGCAGCGTAGGGACGGGAGCTTACGAGCAGTACTTC,CASSVGTGAYEQYF
-,TRBV7-9,TRBJ2-7,once,TGTGCCAGCAGCATCGGACAGTACGAGCAGTACTTC,CASSIGQYEQYF
-,TRBV5-6,TRBJ1-2,-,TGTGCCAGCAGCCCGTGGTGGGGCGCGGGGGATGGCTACACCTTC,CASSPWWGAGDGYTF
-,TRBV21-1,TRBJ1-2,-,TGTGCCAGCAGCCCGGGGGGAAGAGGAGGCTACACCTTC,CASSPGGRGGYTF
-,TRBV29-1,TRBJ1-1,-,TGCAGCGGTTCCGGGAACACTGAAGCTTTCTTT,CSGSGNTEAFF
TRBD1,TRBV6-5,TRBJ1-1,-,TGTGCCAGCAGTAGGGACAGGCCTCCTAACACTGAAGCTTTCTTT,CASSRDRPPNTEAFF
-,TRBV7-2,TRBJ2-1,-,TGTGCCAGCAGCTTGGACTACCGACCTTTTAATGAGCAGTTCTTC,CASSLDYRPFNEQFF
TRBD2,TRBV4-1,TRBJ2-5,-,TGCGCCAGCAGCCAAGAGCCACCGGGGACTAGCGGGGGTGGAGAGACCCAGTACTTC,CASSQEPPGTSGGGETQYF
TRBD1,TRBV4-3,TRBJ1-6,-,TGCGCCAGCAGCCAAGATAGGGGCAACAGGGGTATACCCCTCCACTTT,CASSQDRGNRGIPLHF
TRBD1,TRBV24-1,TRBJ1-4,-,TGTGCCACCAGTGGTGTACCCGGGACAGGATCGAAACCAAGGGGGGATGAAAAACTGTTTTTT,CATSGVPGTGSKPRGDEKLFF
-,TRBV11-2,TRBJ2-7,-,TGTGCCAGCAGCTTAGAGTACCAGGGGTCAAACGAGCAGTACTTC,CASSLEYQGSNEQYF
-,TRBV28,TRBJ2-5,-,TGTGCCAGCAATCAGGTTCTTTGGGAGACCCAGTACTTC,CASNQVLWETQYF
-,TRBV10-1,TRBJ2-2,-,TGCGCCAGCAGTGAGATCAGAAGCGCGAACACCGGGGAGCTGTTTTTT,CASSEIRSANTGELFF
TRBD1,TRBV7-2,TRBJ1-5,few,TGTGCCAGCAGCTTAAGGACAGGATATAGCAATCAGCCCCAGCATTTT,CASSLRTGYSNQPQHF
-,TRBV4-1,TRBJ1-3,-,TGCGCCAGCAGCCAAGTGTGGGACACGAGCTCTGGAAACACCATATATTTT,CASSQVWDTSSGNTIYF
-,TRBV7-9,TRBJ1-1,-,TGTGCCAGCCCCCCAATACACAAAGATAAAATGAACACTGAAGCTTTCTTT,CASPPIHKDKMNTEAFF
-,TRBV29-1,TRBJ2-5,-,TGCAGCGGGCCGGGGCGACAGGGGAGGGGCCAAGAGACCCAGTACTTC,CSGPGRQGRGQETQYF
-,TRBV2,TRBJ2-5,-,TGTGCCAGCAGTTGGGAGGAGGAAGAGACCCAGTACTTC,CASSWEEEETQYF
-,TRBV9,TRBJ1-5,-,TGTGCCAGCAGCGAGAGTGGGACACTCCTTCAGCCCCAGCATTTT,CASSESGTLLQPQHF
-,TRBV18,TRBJ1-4,-,TGTGCCAGCTCACCGGAGGGAGGGGCGTCTGTCGCAACTAATGAAAAACTGTTTTTT,CASSPEGGASVATNEKLFF
TRBD1,TRBV6-5,TRBJ2-7,-,TGTGCCAGCATCGACAGGGCGACCTACGAGCAGTACTTC,CASIDRATYEQYF
-,TRBV19,TRBJ1-1,once,TGTGCCAGTAGTATTTACCAGGGGATGAACACTGAAGCTTTCTTT,CASSIYQGMNTEAFF
-,TRBV3-1/TRBV3-2,TRBJ1-1,-,TGTGCCAGCAGCCACCAGGGTGCGGACACTGAAGCTTTCTTT,CASSHQGADTEAFF
-,TRBV5-1,TRBJ2-5,-,TGCGCCAGCAGCTTGGACAGCCAAGAGACCCAGTACTTC,CASSLDSQETQYF